This passage covers 27 T cell receptor beta chains from one sample sequenced in a study of cytomegalovirus exposure and HLA in healthy donors. PCR primers comprised 60 Vbeta and 13 Jbeta primers. Assay used: immunoSEQ multiplex PCR; TCRdb lists only in-frame clones, some missing. The data show 170,000 or so clones, 77% seen once. The source material was PBMCs. The origin of the receptors is a woman in her twenties or thirties in good health and CMV-seropositive.

The V and J genes are TRBV25-1 and TRBJ2-1; no clear D. The V end was cut by 3 bases, the J end by 7 bases, with 13 bases between. Germline values: CDR1 MGHDK, CDR2 SYGVNS. The CDR3 is made up of 14 amino acids. CDR3 DNA: TGTGCCAGCAGTGATTCCCCAAAAGCGAATGAGCAGTTCTTC. It specifies CASSDSPKANEQFF.

The chain couples TRBV7-8 to TRBJ1-3, with D perhaps TRBD1 (6 bases). Germline V gives CDR1 SGHVS, CDR2 FQNEAQ. The CDR3 spans 15 residues. Trimming took off 5 bases at V and 0 bases at J, with 11 bases between the two ends. CDR3 nucleotide sequence: TGTGCCAGCAGCCGGAACAGGGACTCTGGAAACACCATATATTTT. The encoded protein is CASSRNRDSGNTIYF.

The gene calls are TRBV29-1 and TRBJ2-5; TRBD1 matches 10 bases. V dropped 3 bases and J dropped 4; count of bases not matched to a gene: 8. The CDR3 is made up of 15 amino acids. Germline lookup yields CDR1 SQVTM and CDR2 ANQGSEA. The CDR3 is CSVEGTGVEGETQYF. CDR3 sequence (DNA): TGCAGCGTTGAGGGGACAGGGGTCGAAGGAGAGACCCAGTACTTC.

The chain combines TRBV30 with TRBJ2-3; D unresolved. With 4 bases removed from V and 0 bases from J, the gap between germline ends came to 5 bases. The CDR3 has 12 amino acids. The germline V gene encodes CDR1 GTSNPN and CDR2 SVGIG (reference sequence). The CDR3: CAWTKSTDTQYF. The CDR3 nucleotides are TGTGCCTGGACCAAAAGCACAGATACGCAGTATTTT.

The gene calls are TRBV9 and TRBJ2-7; D is possibly TRBD2 (6 bases). CDR3 length: 15 residues. V was shortened by 0 bases and J by 7 bases, with 17 bases between the two germline ends. Germline CDR1 SGDLS, CDR2 YYNGEE. CDR3 DNA sequence: TGTGCCAGCAGCGTAGCAGTAGCGGACCCTGGGGAGCAGTACTTC. Translating gives CASSVAVADPGEQYF.

CDR3 sequence (DNA): TGTGCCAGTAGTACCGGACTAGCGGGGACCACAGATACGCAGTATTTT. Its protein product is CASSTGLAGTTDTQYF. V usage is TRBV19 and J usage is TRBJ2-3, with 12 bases identical to TRBD2. V lost 4 bases, J lost 2 bases, and 4 bases stayed unmatched. The CDR3 contains 16 residues. The germline gives CDR1 LNHDA, CDR2 SQIVND (reference sequence).

The chain couples TRBV28 to TRBJ2-7; 10 nucleotides match TRBD2. This CDR3 region has 16 residues. V lost 6 bases, J lost 3 bases, and 11 bases stayed unmatched. The germline gives CDR1 MDHEN, CDR2 SYDVKM. The CDR3 nucleotides read TGTGCCAGCAGATCCCGGACTAGCGGATTTTACTACGAGCAGTACTTC. Amino acids: CASRSRTSGFYYEQYF.

This clone was found a few times. This chain connects TRBV10-1 to TRBJ2-5, with D unresolved. CDR3 size: 15 residues. V lost 0 bases and J 4 bases, leaving 12 bases between the germline ends. The germline V gene has CDR1 WNHNN and CDR2 SYGVQD (reference sequence). CDR3 nucleotides: TGCGCCAGCAGTGAGTCGAGAAGTTTCGGAGAGACCCAGTACTTC. Translated: CASSESRSFGETQYF.

The genes are TRBV6-4 and TRBJ1-4; the match to TRBD1 covers 10 bases. The ends lost 7 bases at V and 1 base at J; junction bases unmatched: 6. The germline CDR1 and CDR2 sequences are MRHNA and SNTAGT. The length of the CDR3 is 16 residues. The CDR3 here is CASNNGTGETNEKLFF. The CDR3 DNA is TGTGCCAGCAACAACGGGACAGGGGAAACTAATGAAAAACTGTTTTTT.

The V call is TRBV5-1, the J call TRBJ2-1, with TRBD2 matching over 10 bases. Trimming cost V 3 bases and J 0 bases; bases outside gene matches: 6. The CDR3 contains 17 residues. Germline CDR1 and CDR2: SGHRS and YFSETQ. The CDR3 DNA follows: TGCGCCAGCAGCTCGGGACTAGCGTTAAGCTCCTACAATGAGCAGTTCTTC. Translation: CASSSGLALSSYNEQFF.

The gene calls are TRBV19 and TRBJ2-7, with TRBD1 matching 9 bases. Germline lookup yields CDR1 LNHDA and CDR2 SQIVND (reference sequence). Trimming at V came to 3 bases and at J to 7 bases, leaving 10 bases not matched to a gene. The CDR3 runs 15 residues. CDR3 loop: CASSIGGTGLQEQYF. In DNA form, the CDR3 reads TGTGCCAGTAGTATTGGAGGGACAGGGTTACAAGAGCAGTACTTC.

This clone was picked up a small number of times. V and J are TRBV7-6 and TRBJ2-1, with a possible D match to TRBD2 (5 bases). The ends were cut back, 1 base at V and 0 bases at J, with 7 bases in the middle. The germline CDR1 and CDR2 sequences are SGHVS and FNYEAQ. The CDR3 is 15 residues long. This CDR3 reads CASSLDGNSYNEQFF. In DNA form, the CDR3 reads TGTGCCAGCAGCTTAGACGGGAACTCCTACAATGAGCAGTTCTTC.

The chain recombines TRBV7-6 with TRBJ1-1, with TRBD1 matching over 7 bases. This CDR3 region has 13 residues. Trimming cost V 5 bases and J 4 bases; bases outside gene matches: 4. Germline V gene data show CDR1 as SGHVS and CDR2 as FNYEAQ. In nucleotides, the CDR3 is TGTGCCAGCAGCCCGACAGGGAGCACTGAAGCTTTCTTT. It translates to CASSPTGSTEAFF.

This chain connects TRBV11-3 to TRBJ2-3; D gene unclear. The ends were cut back, 4 bases at V and 4 bases at J, with 12 bases in the middle. CDR3 size: 14 residues. CDR1 SGHNT and CDR2 YENEEA come from the germline V gene. CDR3 residues: CASSSRGFADTQYF. In DNA, the CDR3 is TGTGCCAGCAGCTCTCGAGGTTTTGCAGATACGCAGTATTTT.

This clone was detected only once. The V and J genes are TRBV5-6 and TRBJ2-7, with TRBD2 matching over 10 bases. Germline V CDR1 and CDR2: SGHDT, YYEEEE. V lost 0 bases, J lost 0 bases, and 6 bases stayed unmatched. CDR3 length: 17 residues. The CDR3 nucleotides read TGTGCCAGCAGCTTGGTAGCGGGGGGTTATTACTCCTACGAGCAGTACTTC. This codes for CASSLVAGGYYSYEQYF. The entire variable domain, with the rest obtained from reference TRBV5-6 and TRBJ2-7, is as follows: DAGVTQSPTHLIKTRGQQVTLRCSPKSGHDTVSWYQQALGQGPQFIFQYYEEEERQRGNFPDRFSGHQFPNYSSELNVNALLLGDSALYLCASSLVAGGYYSYEQYFGPGTRLTVT.

The chain is built from TRBV30 and TRBJ1-5; tentative D call: TRBD1 (5 bases). Trimming removed 2 bases at V and 2 bases at J, with 16 bases between. CDR1 and CDR2 (germline): GTSNPN, SVGIG (reference sequence). This CDR3 comprises 16 residues. CDR3: CAWSTSDRIRNQPQHF. CDR3 DNA sequence: TGTGCCTGGAGTACGAGTGACAGAATACGCAATCAGCCCCAGCATTTT.

The CDR3: CASSMGGGYGELFF. Written as DNA, the CDR3 is TGTGCCAGTAGTATGGGGGGAGGGTACGGGGAGCTGTTTTTT. The chain links TRBV19 to TRBJ2-2; 7 bases match TRBD2. CDR1 LNHDA and CDR2 SQIVND come from the germline V gene (reference sequence). The CDR3 has 14 amino acids. J was trimmed by 7 bases and V by 3 bases; bases with no gene match: 5.

The sample holds a few counts of this clone. Other DNA sequences within the sample encode an identical CDR3. The V gene is TRBV27, the J gene TRBJ2-2; 8 bases map to TRBD1. J was trimmed by 1 base and V by 3 bases; bases with no gene match: 1. This CDR3 has 15 amino acids. CDR1 is MNHEY, CDR2 SMNVEV, per germline (reference sequence). The CDR3 sequence is CASSFGTGNTGELFF. The CDR3 nucleotides read TGTGCCAGCAGTTTCGGGACAGGGAACACCGGGGAGCTGTTTTTT.

In DNA, the CDR3 is TGTGCCAGCAGCGTCGGGACAGGGCATAACATTCAGTACTTC. Its protein is CASSVGTGHNIQYF. This chain joins TRBV9 and TRBJ2-4; 9 bases agree with TRBD1. In germline, CDR1 is SGDLS, CDR2 YYNGEE. This CDR3 region has 14 residues. V gave up 2 bases and J gave up 7 bases; unmatched junction bases: 4.

The rearrangement uses TRBV12-5 and TRBJ1-2, with 7 bases fitting TRBD1. Germline V lookup: CDR1 LGHNT, CDR2 FRNRAP. After removal of 0 bases from V and 7 bases from J, the junction contained 8 bases not matched to a gene. The CDR3 loop spans 15 amino acids. As DNA, the CDR3 is TGTGCTAGTGGTTTGGTACCGGAGGGGGCGGGTGGCTACACCTTC. This gives the protein CASGLVPEGAGGYTF.

The CDR3 is CAWSGVMAAEAFF. The CDR3 DNA follows: TGTGCCTGGAGTGGAGTTATGGCGGCTGAAGCTTTCTTT. The chain combines TRBV30 with TRBJ1-1, with unresolved D. From germline, CDR1 is GTSNPN and CDR2 SVGIG (reference sequence). This CDR3 is built from 13 residues. Trimming removed 1 base at V and 6 bases at J, with 12 bases between.

The chain joins TRBV27 to TRBJ2-7, with 10 bases matching TRBD1. The germline CDR1 and CDR2 sequences are MNHEY and SMNVEV (reference sequence). The V gene end was trimmed by 9 bases and the J gene end by 4 bases; junction bases not matched to a gene: 6. The CDR3 sequence is 13 residues long. CDR3 coding DNA: TGTGCCAGAATGACAGGGGGCTGTTACGAGCAGTACTTC. This codes for CARMTGGCYEQYF.

The chain joins TRBV28 to TRBJ2-3; D gene uncertain. Germline V gene lookup returns CDR1 MDHEN and CDR2 SYDVKM. Trimming took 7 bases from V and 7 from J, leaving 9 bases between them. The CDR3 has 11 amino acids. CDR3 loop: CASTSVYTQYF. The CDR3 DNA is TGTGCCAGCACCTCCGTATATACGCAGTATTTT.

V gene TRBV28 combines with J gene TRBJ1-1, with TRBD1 as a possible D gene (5 bases). Germline V gene data show CDR1 as MDHEN and CDR2 as SYDVKM. Trimming took off 5 bases at V and 0 bases at J, with 31 bases between the two ends. The CDR3 loop spans 21 amino acids. The CDR3 DNA reads as TGTGCCAGCAGTGACCCAGGGCGCGGAAGCCACAGGAGACCCCTGAACACTGAAGCTTTCTTT. The encoded protein is CASSDPGRGSHRRPLNTEAFF.

The rearrangement uses TRBV27 and TRBJ2-2; 10 positions match TRBD1. The V segment lost 5 bases and the J segment 0 bases; nucleotides outside the gene matches: 6. The CDR3 totals 17 residues. Germline V gene lookup returns CDR1 MNHEY and CDR2 SMNVEV (reference sequence). CDR3 DNA sequence: TGTGCCAGCAGTACCGACAGGGGGCTTTCGAACACCGGGGAGCTGTTTTTT. This encodes CASSTDRGLSNTGELFF.

The chain links TRBV9 to TRBJ2-2, with 10 positions matching TRBD1. The ends lost 0 bases at V and 3 bases at J; junction bases unmatched: 2. The CDR3 totals 16 residues. Germline values: CDR1 SGDLS, CDR2 YYNGEE. The CDR3: CASSVAGTGDTGELFF. As DNA, the CDR3 is TGTGCCAGCAGCGTAGCGGGGACAGGGGACACCGGGGAGCTGTTTTTT.

This clone was counted once. The chain has TRBV5-1 and TRBJ2-7; TRBD2 agrees at 8 bases. Germline V gives CDR1 SGHRS, CDR2 YFSETQ. The CDR3 length is 15 residues. Trimming removed 7 bases from V and 6 bases from J; junction bases left unmatched: 15. CDR3 in amino acids: CASSPPGLGSPEQYF. CDR3 bases: TGCGCCAGCTCCCCTCCGGGACTAGGAAGTCCCGAGCAGTACTTC.